A single T cell receptor beta chain is shown here with its context. Antigen: not known. The TCR beta cDNA came from 5'RACE template switching with UMIs. TCRdb reanalyzed the 5' RACE reads, giving one entry per CDR3 protein sequence and no DNA. The sample totals around 110,000 distinct CDR3 sequences. The sample originates from a study of T cells expressing NK-cell markers. Looking at the study overall: The eight sequenced donors comprised seven who were HCMV-seropositive and one who was seronegative. Whole-study results and caveats: It remained uncertain whether the expanded NKG2C+ T cell clones were specific for HCMV antigens.

Germline V CDR1 and CDR2: LGHNA, YSLEER. The CDR3 runs to 13 residues. The sequence was obtained from a woman aged 18 to 75 in good health. This chain joins TRBV4-3 and TRBJ2-5. Sequencing was performed on blood T cells: a sorted CD56 or NKG2C T cell subset, CD4+ or CD8+ T cells, or bulk PBMC T cells (not recorded which). The CDR3 is CASSQAYQETQYF.